The clone carrying this T cell receptor (beta chain) was recorded many times. Its antigen is still unknown. Patients were all untreated before their thyroid surgery. As handled by the study authors: Using the CDR3 differences seen across clinicopathological groups, the authors built a distant-metastasis classifier for papillary thyroid cancer, which was meant to discriminate distant-metastatic patients. TCRdb re-called the PCR reads via MiXCR. TCRdb, not the authors, supplied the V and J calls. The table includes some 28,000 clones, 15% to 20% detected once. The sample is drawn from a study of metastatic and nonmetastatic thyroid tumors. Study as a whole: The study looked at repertoires side by side in blood and in tumor or nodule tissue from malignant and benign thyroid patients. General study findings and limits: Benign nodules reportedly had significantly lower TCR beta diversity than malignant thyroid tumors in blood and tumor.

This TCR was sampled from a female donor with papillary thyroid cancer or a benign thyroid nodule (not recorded which). Some clones in this sample may be carry-over from other donors' samples. The specimen was blood.

This CDR3 reads CASSDSGDLNEQFF. The CDR3 bases are TGTGCCAGCAGTGACTCCGGCGATCTCAATGAGCAGTTCTTC. The chain uses TRBV6-1 and TRBJ2-1; D gene uncertain. The CDR3 loop spans 14 amino acids. V was clipped by 3 bases and J by 6 bases, with 12 bases between them. Germline CDR1 is MNHNS and CDR2 is SASEGT.